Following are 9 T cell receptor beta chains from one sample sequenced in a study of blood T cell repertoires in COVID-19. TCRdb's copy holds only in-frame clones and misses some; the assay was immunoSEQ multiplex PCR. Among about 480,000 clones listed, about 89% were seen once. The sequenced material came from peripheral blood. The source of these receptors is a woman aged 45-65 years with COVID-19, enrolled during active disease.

Here the CDR3 reads CASSTQQGARDTQYF. The CDR3 DNA reads TGTGCCAGTAGTACCCAACAGGGGGCAAGAGATACGCAGTATTTT. This chain joins TRBV19 and TRBJ2-3, with 9 bases lining up with TRBD1. The CDR3 is 15 amino acids. The ends lost 4 bases at V and 5 bases at J; junction bases unmatched: 7. Germline-derived CDR1 and CDR2 are LNHDA and SQIVND (reference sequence). Drawing the rest from reference TRBV19 and TRBJ2-3, the complete variable domain is DGGITQSPKYLFRKEGQNVTLSCEQNLNHDAMYWYRQDPGQGLRLIYYSQIVNDFQKGDIAEGYSVSREKKESFPLTVTSAQKNPTAFYLCASSTQQGARDTQYFGPGTRLTVL.

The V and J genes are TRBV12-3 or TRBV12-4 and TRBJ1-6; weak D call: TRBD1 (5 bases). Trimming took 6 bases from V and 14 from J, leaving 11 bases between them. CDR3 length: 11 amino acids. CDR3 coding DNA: TGTGCCAGCAGAACAGGCTCGGCCCTCCACTTT. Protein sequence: CASRTGSALHF.

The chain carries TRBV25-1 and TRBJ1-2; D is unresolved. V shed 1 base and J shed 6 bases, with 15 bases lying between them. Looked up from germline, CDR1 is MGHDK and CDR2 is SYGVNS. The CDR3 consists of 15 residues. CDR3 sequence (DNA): TGTGCCAGCAGTGAATCGGTTATAGCCTTAAATGGCTACACCTTC. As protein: CASSESVIALNGYTF.

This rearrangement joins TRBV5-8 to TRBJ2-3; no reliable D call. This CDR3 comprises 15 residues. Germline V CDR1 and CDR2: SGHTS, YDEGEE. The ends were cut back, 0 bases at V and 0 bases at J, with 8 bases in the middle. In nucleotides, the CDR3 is TGTGCCAGCAGCTTGGCCCTCGTCAGCACAGATACGCAGTATTTT. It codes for CASSLALVSTDTQYF.

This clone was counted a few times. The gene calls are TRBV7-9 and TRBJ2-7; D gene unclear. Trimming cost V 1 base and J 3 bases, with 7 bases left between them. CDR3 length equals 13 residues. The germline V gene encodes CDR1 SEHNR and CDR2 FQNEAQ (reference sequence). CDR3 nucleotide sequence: TGTGCCAGCAGCTTAGGAGACAACTACGAGCAGTACTTC. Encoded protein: CASSLGDNYEQYF.

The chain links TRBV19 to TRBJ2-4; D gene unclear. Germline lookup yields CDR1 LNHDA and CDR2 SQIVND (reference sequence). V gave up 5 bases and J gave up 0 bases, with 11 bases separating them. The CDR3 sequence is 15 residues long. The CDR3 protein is CASSLPGLAKNIQYF. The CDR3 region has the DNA TGTGCCAGTAGTCTCCCGGGTTTAGCCAAAAACATTCAGTACTTC.

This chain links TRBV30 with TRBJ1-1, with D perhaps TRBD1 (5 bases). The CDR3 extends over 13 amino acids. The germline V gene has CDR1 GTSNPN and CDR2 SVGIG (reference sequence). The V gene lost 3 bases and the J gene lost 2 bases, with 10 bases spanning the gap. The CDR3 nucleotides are TGTGCCTGGAGGAGGGGAGGAAACACTGAAGCTTTCTTT. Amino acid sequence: CAWRRGGNTEAFF.

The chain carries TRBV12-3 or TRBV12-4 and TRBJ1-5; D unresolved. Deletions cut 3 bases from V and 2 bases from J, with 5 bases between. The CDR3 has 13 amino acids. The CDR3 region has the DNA TGTGCCAGCAGTTTTCTTGGCAATCAGCCCCAGCATTTT. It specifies CASSFLGNQPQHF.

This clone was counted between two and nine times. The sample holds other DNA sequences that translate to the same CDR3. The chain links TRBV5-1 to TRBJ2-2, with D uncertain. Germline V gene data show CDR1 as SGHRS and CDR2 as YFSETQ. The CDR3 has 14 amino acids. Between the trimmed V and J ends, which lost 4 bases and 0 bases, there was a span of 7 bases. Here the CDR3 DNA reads TGCGCCAGCAGCCTTACAGCGAACACCGGGGAGCTGTTTTTT. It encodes CASSLTANTGELFF.